These T cell receptor beta chains were read from a single sample in a study of blood T cell repertoires in COVID-19. Some clones are missing from TCRdb's copy, which holds only in-frame ones; the method was immunoSEQ multiplex PCR. The data hold 250,000 to 350,000 clones, with roughly 84% observed a single time. Source material: peripheral blood. The receptors come from a person aged 65 to 85 with COVID-19, enrolled during active disease. Both conserved end residues are part of each CDR3. A D gene is named only where the DNA matches it firmly. Size is stated for part of the rows, as once, few or many counts, or as a class when the clone is expanded.

d_call j_call v_call clone_size cdr3_aa cdr3_nt
TRBD1 TRBJ1-4 TRBV5-4 NA CASSSQGINEKLFF TGTGCCAGCAGCTCACAGGGGATCAATGAAAAACTGTTTTTT
NA TRBJ1-6 TRBV13 NA CASSLGRLGGGGSPLHF TGTGCCAGCAGCTTAGGCCGCTTGGGCGGGGGAGGATCACCCCTCCACTTT
NA TRBJ1-2 TRBV6-4 NA CASSPRENYGYTF TGTGCCAGCAGCCCCCGCGAAAACTATGGCTACACCTTC
TRBD2 TRBJ2-2 TRBV28 once CASSRPGTSPTGELFF TGTGCCAGCAGTCGCCCCGGGACTAGTCCTACCGGGGAGCTGTTTTTT
TRBD1 TRBJ2-1 TRBV7-2 NA CASSFPTTGWNEQFF TGTGCCAGCAGCTTTCCCACGACAGGGTGGAATGAGCAGTTCTTC
NA TRBJ2-2 TRBV12-3/TRBV12-4 NA CASSLAPVGELFF TGTGCCAGCAGTTTAGCCCCGGTCGGGGAGCTGTTTTTT
TRBD1 TRBJ1-2 TRBV28 once CASTPLSGTGGFRYGYTF TGTGCCAGCACCCCCCTGTCCGGGACAGGGGGCTTTCGCTATGGCTACACCTTC
NA TRBJ2-6 TRBV3-1/TRBV3-2 NA CASSQEGGRGSSGANVLTF TGTGCCAGCAGCCAAGAAGGAGGACGAGGGAGCTCCGGGGCCAACGTCCTGACTTTC
NA TRBJ1-2 TRBV2 NA CASSPRQIGGYTF TGTGCCAGCAGCCCGAGACAGATCGGGGGCTACACCTTC
NA TRBJ2-1 TRBV7-2 NA CASSLGGGPYNEQFF TGTGCCAGCAGCTTAGGGGGGGGGCCATACAATGAGCAGTTCTTC
NA TRBJ1-4 TRBV14 NA CASSKAAPGIYEKLFF TGTGCCAGCAGCAAAGCTGCCCCCGGGATCTATGAAAAACTGTTTTTT
TRBD2 TRBJ2-7 TRBV30 NA CAWTRAGGRREQYF TGTGCCTGGACTAGAGCGGGGGGCAGGAGGGAGCAGTACTTC
TRBD1 TRBJ1-4 TRBV27 many CASSLGGQGGANEKLFF TGTGCCAGCAGTTTGGGGGGACAGGGGGGGGCTAATGAAAAACTGTTTTTT
NA TRBJ2-7 TRBV7-9 NA CASSLESGVDF TGTGCCAGCAGCTTAGAATCAGGGGTCGACTTC
NA TRBJ2-2 TRBV5-1 NA CASRSAGDTGELFF TGCGCCAGCAGGTCCGCAGGGGACACCGGGGAGCTGTTTTTT
TRBD2 TRBJ2-7 TRBV19 NA CASSRTSGGYEQYF TGTGCCAGTAGTAGGACTAGCGGAGGATACGAGCAGTACTTC
TRBD1 TRBJ1-2 TRBV7-2 NA CASSQDRGYGYTF TGTGCCAGCAGCCAAGACAGGGGTTATGGCTACACCTTC
TRBD2 TRBJ2-7 TRBV7-9 NA CASSPYGLAGGEEQYF TGTGCCAGCAGCCCTTACGGACTAGCGGGAGGGGAAGAGCAGTACTTC
TRBD1 TRBJ1-2 TRBV24-1 NA CATSDTTGTEDGYTF TGTGCCACCAGTGATACCACCGGGACAGAGGATGGCTACACCTTC
NA TRBJ2-7 TRBV28 NA CASSFRDYEQYF TGTGCCAGCAGTTTCAGGGACTACGAGCAGTACTTC
TRBD1 TRBJ2-7 TRBV2 few CASRDRDSAYEQYF TGTGCCAGCAGGGACCGGGACAGTGCCTACGAGCAGTACTTC
TRBD1 TRBJ2-7 TRBV7-8 NA CASSSRTGVPGEQYF TGTGCCAGCAGCTCCCGGACAGGGGTCCCTGGGGAGCAGTACTTC
NA TRBJ2-1 TRBV28 NA CASSFLLGAGNEQFF TGTGCCAGCAGTTTTCTCTTGGGGGCGGGCAATGAGCAGTTCTTC
NA TRBJ2-2 TRBV19 NA CASMGAGNTGELFF TGTGCCAGTATGGGGGCCGGGAACACCGGGGAGCTGTTTTTT
NA TRBJ2-5 TRBV28 few CASSSRRGATQETQYF TGTGCCAGCAGTTCCCGCCGGGGAGCGACCCAAGAGACCCAGTACTTC
TRBD2 TRBJ2-3 TRBV18 once CASSALGGEYTDTQYF TGTGCCAGCTCAGCCCTGGGGGGGGAGTACACAGATACGCAGTATTTT
TRBD1 TRBJ1-2 TRBV7-2 NA CASSFTGQGNYGYTF TGTGCCAGCAGCTTCACGGGACAGGGGAACTATGGCTACACCTTC
NA TRBJ2-5 TRBV2 NA CASNVIQETQYF TGTGCCAGCAATGTAATTCAAGAGACCCAGTACTTC
TRBD2 TRBJ2-2 TRBV7-3 NA CASSPRSSGNTGELFF TGTGCCAGCAGCCCTAGGTCTAGCGGGAACACCGGGGAGCTGTTTTTT
TRBD1 TRBJ1-3 TRBV7-2 NA CASSWDRALGGNTIYF TGTGCCAGCAGCTGGGACAGGGCTTTGGGAGGAAACACCATATATTTT
TRBD1 TRBJ2-5 TRBV5-1 NA CASSLFRTGGSETQYF TGCGCCAGCAGCTTGTTCAGGACAGGGGGATCGGAGACCCAGTACTTC
NA TRBJ2-1 TRBV5-4 NA CASSLLNGGQNEQFF TGTGCCAGCAGCTTGCTAAACGGGGGGCAAAATGAGCAGTTCTTC
TRBD1 TRBJ2-1 TRBV12-3/TRBV12-4 many CASRQGAYNEQFF TGTGCCAGCCGACAGGGGGCCTACAATGAGCAGTTCTTC
TRBD1 TRBJ1-3 TRBV5-1 few CASSSDRGDTIYF TGCGCCAGCAGCTCGGACAGGGGTGACACCATATATTTT
NA TRBJ1-5 TRBV15 NA CATSRVTADNQPQHF TGTGCCACCAGCAGAGTGACAGCAGATAATCAGCCCCAGCATTTT
NA TRBJ2-5 TRBV7-9 NA CASSSRRGWEETQYF TGTGCCAGCAGCTCGAGGCGGGGATGGGAAGAGACCCAGTACTTC